This T cell receptor (beta chain) was captured by sequencing in a study of graft-versus-host responses after intestinal transplantation. Study-level information: Recipients uniformly received anti-thymocyte globulin induction, followed by tacrolimus and steroids for about three years.

Germline V lookup: CDR1 SEHNR, CDR2 FQNEAQ (reference sequence). The CDR3 is made up of 16 amino acids. The V end was cut by 2 bases, the J end by 2 bases, with 15 bases between. Study results and limitations: Elevated graft-versus-host to host-versus-graft clonal ratios in allografts were recorded for patients with graft-donor T cell macrochimerism. Among circulating GvH clones, peak levels were associated with early post-transplant declines in HvG clones. Researchers found GvH clones in recipient marrow, and some showed up first in ileum or blood.

A note on this clone: No antigen is known for it.

Clones were sequenced by immunoSEQ multiplex PCR, and TCRdb holds only the in-frame ones, with some missing. The table includes about 110,000 clones, around 90% detected once. The sequence was collected from a human donor who was the organ donor for an intestinal transplant. The chain is built from TRBV7-9 and TRBJ2-5, with a weak D call TRBD2 (5 bases). Source: unstimulated CD4+ T cells sorted from spleen or lymph node cells, taken before transplant. Written as DNA, the CDR3 is TGTGCCAGCAGCTTACTGCTAGCCTGGGGACAAGAGACCCAGTACTTC. Its translation is CASSLLLAWGQETQYF.